This T cell receptor beta chain was identified in a study of blood T cell repertoires in COVID-19. Overall study context: Researchers got acute and convalescent COVID-19 samples from the United States, Italy and Spain. In each case, the material was cDNA or gDNA derived from T cells, B-cell-depleted T cells, or PBMCs.

In the source study's methods: From reference gene primer amplification, estimates of nucleated cell counts were derived. Produced via immunoSEQ multiplex PCR; TCRdb's table is partial and in-frame only. That table is the source of V, J and clone size, and D and trimming were worked out from the DNA. The sample contains about 150,000 clones, around 82% of which appear only once. V lost 0 bases, J lost 3 bases, and 10 bases stayed unmatched. The CDR3 contains 19 residues. The V gene's germline CDR1 is MNHNS and CDR2 SASEGT. The chain carries TRBV6-1 and TRBJ1-6, with TRBD1 matching 8 bases. The source material was peripheral blood. The TCR was taken from a human donor with acute or convalescent COVID-19. The donor label of this sample is uncertain. CDR3 DNA: TGTGCCAGCAGTGAAGCGCGACGGGACAGGTTTTTCTATAATTCACCCCTCCACTTT. Amino acids: CASSEARRDRFFYNSPLHF.